The 21 T cell receptor beta chains listed next were all sequenced from one sample in a study of blood T cells in healthy people across ages. Sample-barcoded 5' priming and a J-beta primer mix drove a second PCR of about 6 to 12 cycles. TCRdb reprocessed the 5' RACE reads with MiXCR, giving one entry per CDR3 protein. The repertoire holds about 1.8 million distinct CDR3 sequences, with 40% to 55% as singletons. Sequenced sample: blood. Every receptor here comes from a middle-aged woman in good health.

CDR3 in amino acids: CASSQDGTSLETQYF. CDR3 in DNA: TGCGCCAGCAGCCAAGATGGGACTAGCTTGGAGACCCAGTACTTC. V is TRBV4-1 and J is TRBJ2-5, with 9 nucleotides matching TRBD2. The germline gives CDR1 MGHRA, CDR2 YSYEKL. V was clipped by 0 bases and J by 5 bases; unmatched bases: 4. This CDR3 has 15 amino acids.

Regarding this clonotype: Being one base from a much bigger clone, this may be a read error. The chain carries TRBV21-1 and TRBJ2-7; the table's D gene call, TRBD1, was not cross checked with the DNA. TRBV21-1 is a pseudogene segment. This CDR3 has 14 residues. CDR3 in DNA: TGTGCCAGCAGCAAAGGGACAGGGTTCTACGAGCAGTACTTC. It encodes CASSKGTGFYEQYF.

This clonotype has a handful of counts. J is TRBJ2-5 and V is TRBV3-1; TRBD2 might be the D (5 bases). This CDR3 comprises 12 residues. Germline CDR1 is LGHDT and CDR2 is YNNKEL (reference sequence). Trimming stripped 1 base from V and 11 bases from J, with 11 bases between. CDR3 residues: CASSQVPGEQYF. For the CDR3, the DNA is TGTGCCAGCAGCCAAGTCCCTGGGGAGCAGTACTTC.

The chain joins TRBV20-1 to TRBJ2-3, with D unclear. Trimming cost V 6 bases and J 0 bases, with 10 bases left between them. The CDR3 covers 13 residues. Looked up from germline, CDR1 is DFQATT and CDR2 is SNEGSKA (reference sequence). This CDR3 is CSATPPSTDTQYF. The CDR3 nucleotides are TGCAGTGCAACCCCCCCAAGCACAGATACGCAGTATTTT.

This chain uses TRBV7-2 with TRBJ2-7, with no clear D. Germline V gene sequence: CDR1 SGHTA, CDR2 FQGNSA. This CDR3 region has 13 residues. V was cut by 4 bases and J by 5 bases, with 12 bases left in between. The CDR3 DNA reads as TGTGCCAGCAGCTGGGCCATGGCCGACGAGCAGTACTTC. Residues: CASSWAMADEQYF.

DNA of the CDR3: TGCAGTGCTAGAGAGAAGCAGGGGGCGCCTTCACCCCTCCACTTT. It codes for CSAREKQGAPSPLHF. The V gene is TRBV20-1, the J gene TRBJ1-6; TRBD1 aligns across 8 bases. The CDR3 spans 15 residues. Germline lookup yields CDR1 DFQATT and CDR2 SNEGSKA (reference sequence). J lost 9 bases, V lost 0 bases, and 7 bases had no gene match.

The chain combines TRBV14 with TRBJ2-1; TRBD2 agrees at 7 bases. V shed 0 bases and J 4 bases; nucleotides not matched to a gene: 9. Germline CDR1 SGHDN, CDR2 FVKESK. CDR3 length: 17 amino acids. CDR3 in amino acids: CASSQDRRSSGYNEQFF. In DNA form, the CDR3 reads TGTGCCAGCAGCCAAGATAGACGGTCTAGCGGATACAATGAGCAGTTCTTC.

The sample holds a few counts of this clonotype. V is TRBV20-1 and J is TRBJ2-5; D perhaps matches TRBD2 (5 bases). Germline lookup yields CDR1 DFQATT and CDR2 SNEGSKA (reference sequence). V shed 4 bases and J shed 6 bases, with 15 bases lying between them. This CDR3 has 13 residues. CDR3 coding DNA: TGCAGTGCTATAACTAGGTCAGGAAAGACCCAGTACTTC. Translating gives CSAITRSGKTQYF.

This chain joins TRBV12-3 or TRBV12-4 and TRBJ2-7; 7 positions match TRBD1. This CDR3 region has 16 residues. Losses at the gene ends were 6 bases for V and 1 base for J; bases not matched to a gene: 12. CDR3 sequence reads: CASSPQDRDGSYEQYF. The CDR3 DNA sequence: TGTGCCAGCAGCCCTCAAGACAGGGACGGGTCCTACGAGCAGTACTTC.

The chain joins TRBV21-1 to TRBJ2-3; no DNA check was done on the table's D call, TRBD1. TRBV21-1 constitutes a pseudogene. The CDR3 extends over 16 amino acids. This chain's CDR3 is CASRRGGTGGLDTQYF. DNA of the CDR3: TGTGCCAGCAGACGTGGCGGGACCGGGGGACTGGATACGCAGTATTTT.

This clonotype came up a few times. J is TRBJ2-1 and V is TRBV15; D uncertain. The V gene's germline CDR1 is LNHNV and CDR2 YYDKDF (reference sequence). This CDR3 is built from 15 residues. V was shortened by 5 bases and J by 0 bases, with 11 bases between the two germline ends. DNA for the CDR3: TGTGCCACCAGCGACATTACAAGCTCCTACAATGAGCAGTTCTTC. Its protein product is CATSDITSSYNEQFF.

J is TRBJ2-3 and V is TRBV10-1; 9 bases align to TRBD2. The CDR3 runs 15 residues. Germline values: CDR1 WNHNN, CDR2 SYGVQD (reference sequence). The V segment lost 5 bases and the J segment 5 bases; nucleotides outside the gene matches: 8. As DNA, the CDR3 is TGCGCCAGCAGTCCGCGCGGGGGGGCAATAGATACGCAGTATTTT. Amino acids: CASSPRGGAIDTQYF.

The chain joins TRBV7-2 to TRBJ1-4, with 9 bases lining up with TRBD1. Germline V CDR1 and CDR2: SGHTA, FQGNSA. Trimming at V came to 3 bases and at J to 7 bases, leaving 6 bases not matched to a gene. The CDR3 sequence is 15 residues long. The CDR3, as DNA: TGTGCCAGCAGCTTTTGGACAGGGGCCGCTGAAAAACTGTTTTTT. Protein sequence: CASSFWTGAAEKLFF. The full variable domain, in which reference TRBV7-2 and TRBJ1-4 provide the parts outside the CDR3, is GAGVSQSPSNKVTEKGKDVELRCDPISGHTALYWYRQSLGQGLEFLIYFQGNSAPDKSGLPSDRFSAERTGGSVSTLTIQRTQQEDSAVYLCASSFWTGAAEKLFFGSGTQLSVL.

This clonotype was found a few times. The genes are TRBV9 and TRBJ2-3; the match to TRBD2 covers 12 bases. The germline CDR1 and CDR2 sequences are SGDLS and YYNGEE. J gave up 2 bases and V 2 bases, and 3 bases lay outside the gene matches. The CDR3 is made up of 16 amino acids. CDR3 residues: CASSVGLAGYTDTQYF. The CDR3 region has the DNA TGTGCCAGCAGCGTCGGACTAGCGGGGTACACAGATACGCAGTATTTT.

V is TRBV6-2 or TRBV6-3 and J is TRBJ1-2; 7 positions agree with TRBD1. Per the germline V gene, CDR1 is MNHEY and CDR2 is SVGEGT. V was pared by 6 bases and J by 1 base, with 5 bases of the junction left unmatched. The CDR3 runs 14 residues. The CDR3 bases are TGTGCCAGCAGAGCGACAGGGATTAACTATGGCTACACCTTC. This codes for CASRATGINYGYTF.

V usage is TRBV5-1 and J usage is TRBJ1-2; unclear D gene. Looked up from germline, CDR1 is SGHRS and CDR2 is YFSETQ. The CDR3 is 14 amino acids. The ends were cut back, 2 bases at V and 1 base at J, with 9 bases in the middle. The CDR3 loop reads CASSFQGFNYGYTF. DNA of the CDR3: TGCGCCAGCAGCTTTCAAGGATTTAACTATGGCTACACCTTC.

The chain couples TRBV7-2 to TRBJ1-2; the D gene is possibly TRBD1 (5 bases). V was clipped by 5 bases and J by 6 bases, with 19 bases between them. CDR3 length: 15 residues. CDR1 is SGHTA and CDR2 is FQGNSA in the germline V gene. As DNA, the CDR3 is TGTGCCAGCAGCCCCTATGGCAGGGAGGAAAATGGCTACACCTTC. Translating it yields CASSPYGREENGYTF. The full variable domain, its missing parts supplied by reference TRBV7-2 and TRBJ1-2, is GAGVSQSPSNKVTEKGKDVELRCDPISGHTALYWYRQSLGQGLEFLIYFQGNSAPDKSGLPSDRFSAERTGGSVSTLTIQRTQQEDSAVYLCASSPYGREENGYTFGSGTRLTVV.

This clonotype was seen only a few times. This chain joins TRBV27 and TRBJ1-6; 7 bases fit TRBD1. The CDR3 length is 13 residues. V shed 5 bases and J 8 bases; nucleotides not matched to a gene: 3. Germline loops: CDR1 MNHEY, CDR2 SMNVEV (reference sequence). CDR3 nucleotides: TGTGCCAGCAGTATAACAGGGGATTCACCCCTCCACTTT. Protein: CASSITGDSPLHF.

The J gene is TRBJ1-4, the V gene TRBV11-2, with 7 positions matching TRBD1. J was trimmed by 6 bases and V by 0 bases; bases with no gene match: 7. The CDR3 has 16 amino acids. The germline gives CDR1 SGHAT, CDR2 FQNNGV. The CDR3 protein is CASSLDTRGRHEKLFF. DNA of the CDR3: TGTGCCAGCAGCTTAGATACAAGGGGGCGCCATGAAAAACTGTTTTTT.

The genes are TRBV7-2 and TRBJ2-3; 12 bases map to TRBD2. In germline, CDR1 is SGHTA, CDR2 FQGNSA. The V segment lost 5 bases and the J segment 4 bases; nucleotides outside the gene matches: 7. This CDR3 comprises 16 residues. The DNA of the CDR3 is TGTGCCAGCAGCGCCCCGGGACTAGCGGGTGCAGATACGCAGTATTTT. Translated: CASSAPGLAGADTQYF.

There are a few counts of this clonotype. The chain combines TRBV29-1 with TRBJ2-5; tentatively, D is TRBD1 (6 bases). Trimming shortened V by 4 bases and J by 2 bases, and 14 bases separated the two germline ends. Per germline, CDR1 SQVTM and CDR2 ANQGSEA. CDR3 length: 14 residues. CDR3 nucleotides: TGCAGCGTTGTGGGGCCAGGGGTACAAGAGACCCAGTACTTC. Encoded protein: CSVVGPGVQETQYF.